The source of this TCR beta chain is a study of OX40 agonist ivuxolimab in advanced cancers. Looking at the study overall: Ivuxolimab was delivered to patients intravenously every 2 weeks at doses spanning 0.01 to 10 mg/kg.

Concerning this clone itself: The antigen is not known.

Blood sampling took place at baseline, cycle 4 day 1, and cycle 7 day 1. The repertoire was sequenced with immunoSEQ multiplex PCR; TCRdb's copy has only in-frame clones and lacks some. The data hold approximately 50,000 clones, with over 80% observed a single time. Study-level results: The average count of expanded clones was higher among CD8+ T cells than among CD4+.

Germline-derived CDR1 and CDR2 are SGHTA and FQGNSA. The V segment lost 2 bases and the J segment 2 bases; nucleotides outside the gene matches: 2. CDR3 length: 15 residues. V is TRBV7-2 and J is TRBJ2-2, with TRBD1 matching over 7 bases. The material was CD4+ or CD8+ T cells sorted from blood, obtained in a trial of the OX40 agonist ivuxolimab. The clonotype originates from an adult with an advanced solid tumor such as melanoma, head and neck, liver or kidney cancer. The CDR3 spells CASSLRQGNTGELFF. CDR3 in DNA: TGTGCCAGCAGCTTAAGACAGGGTAACACCGGGGAGCTGTTTTTT.